Reported below is one T cell receptor (beta chain). This entry comes from a study of blood T cell repertoires in COVID-19. Study at large: T cells, B-cell-depleted T cells, or PBMCs provided the cDNA or gDNA that served as material.

Produced via immunoSEQ multiplex PCR; TCRdb's table is partial and in-frame only. The data show about 140,000 clones, around 79% seen once. Participant ages covered roughly 18 to 89 years across about two dozen US areas. Clinical history as reported by participants underpinned cohort assignment. Recovered status applied to Cohort 3 donors who had two consecutive negative PCRs. It also applied to those with clearance or with symptom resolution. From germline, CDR1 is GTSNPN and CDR2 SVGIG (reference sequence). The CDR3 runs to 14 residues. Trimming at V came to 8 bases and at J to 5 bases, leaving 9 bases not matched to a gene.

The sequencing sample was made of PBMCs or T cells enriched from blood (not recorded which). The chain uses TRBV30 and TRBJ1-1; 12 positions match TRBD1. The source is a woman between 50 and 59 years old who had recovered from COVID-19. For the CDR3, the DNA is TGTGCCAATAGGGGACAGGGGGCCTTTACTGAAGCTTTCTTT. Protein sequence: CANRGQGAFTEAFF. The whole variable domain, remainder taken from reference TRBV30 and TRBJ1-1, is SQTIHQWPATLVQPVGSPLSLECTVEGTSNPNLYWYRQAAGRGLQLLFYSVGIGQISSEVPQNLSASRPQDRQFILSSKKLLLSDSGFYLCANRGQGAFTEAFFGQGTRLTVV.